A single T cell receptor beta chain is shown here with its context. No antigen is known for it. Other DNA sequences within the sample encode an identical CDR3. V shed 0 bases and J 10 bases; nucleotides not matched to a gene: 12. CDR1 SGHRS and CDR2 YFSETQ come from the germline V gene. The length of the CDR3 is 15 residues. This entry comes from a study of T cells in narcolepsy. Study-wide points: HCRT-specific and TRIB2-specific autoreactive clonotypes appeared among same-patient CSF and blood CD4+ clonotypes.

The table came from immunoSEQ multiplex PCR; TCRdb's copy has only in-frame clones and leaves some out. This table has roughly 34,000 clones, around 90% appearing once. Input material: CD45RA- memory CD4+ T cells from PBMCs. V and J are TRBV5-1 and TRBJ1-2, with 7 bases that match TRBD1. The receptor comes from a human donor with narcolepsy. The chain's CDR3 is CASSLGLGQNSFYTF. The CDR3 DNA sequence: TGCGCCAGCAGCTTGGGCTTGGGACAGAATTCATTCTACACCTTC.